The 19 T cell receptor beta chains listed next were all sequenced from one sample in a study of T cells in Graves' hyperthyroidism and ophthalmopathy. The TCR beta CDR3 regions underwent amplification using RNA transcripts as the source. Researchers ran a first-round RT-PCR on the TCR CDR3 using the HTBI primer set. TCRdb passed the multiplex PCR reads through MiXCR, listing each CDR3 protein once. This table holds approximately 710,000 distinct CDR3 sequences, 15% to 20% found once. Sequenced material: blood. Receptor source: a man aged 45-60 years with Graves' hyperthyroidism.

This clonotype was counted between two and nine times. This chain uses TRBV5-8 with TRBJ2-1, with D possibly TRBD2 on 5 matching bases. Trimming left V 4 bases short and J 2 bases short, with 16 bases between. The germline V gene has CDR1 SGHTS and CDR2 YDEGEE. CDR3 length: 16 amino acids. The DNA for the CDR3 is TGTGCCAGCAGCCTTGGCCCTAGCCGGACCTACAATGAGCAGTTCTTC. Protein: CASSLGPSRTYNEQFF.

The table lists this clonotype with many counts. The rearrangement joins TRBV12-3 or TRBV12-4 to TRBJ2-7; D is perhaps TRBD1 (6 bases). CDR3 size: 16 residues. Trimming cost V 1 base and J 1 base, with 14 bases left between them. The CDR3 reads CASSLGGQGLSYEQYF. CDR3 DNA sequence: TGTGCCAGCAGTTTAGGCGGGCAGGGGTTATCCTACGAGCAGTACTTC.

In DNA, the CDR3 is TGCGCCAGCAGCCAAGAAGTCGGTCTTACCTACAATGAGCAGTTCTTC. Translation gives CASSQEVGLTYNEQFF. This chain joins TRBV4-1 and TRBJ2-1; D gene ambiguous. Germline loops: CDR1 MGHRA, CDR2 YSYEKL. With 0 bases removed from V and 2 bases from J, the gap between germline ends came to 11 bases. The CDR3 length is 16 residues.

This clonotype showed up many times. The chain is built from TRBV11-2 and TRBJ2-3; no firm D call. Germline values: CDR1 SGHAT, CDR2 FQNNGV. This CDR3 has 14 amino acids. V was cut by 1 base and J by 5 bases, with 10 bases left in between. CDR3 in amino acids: CASSLASTGDTQYF. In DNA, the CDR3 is TGTGCCAGCAGCTTAGCCTCTACCGGAGATACGCAGTATTTT.

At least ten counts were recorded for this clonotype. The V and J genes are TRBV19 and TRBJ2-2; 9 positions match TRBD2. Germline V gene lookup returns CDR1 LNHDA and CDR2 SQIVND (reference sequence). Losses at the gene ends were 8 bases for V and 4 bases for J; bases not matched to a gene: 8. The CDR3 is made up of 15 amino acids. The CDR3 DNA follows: TGTGCCAGTTTGCGGGAGGGCCCGAGCACCGGGGAGCTGTTTTTT. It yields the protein CASLREGPSTGELFF.

CDR3 region: CSVKQTGASNQPQHF. In DNA, the CDR3 is TGCAGCGTTAAACAGACAGGGGCTAGCAATCAGCCCCAGCATTTT. The chain recombines TRBV29-1 with TRBJ1-5, with 8 bases identical to TRBD1. The germline V gene has CDR1 SQVTM and CDR2 ANQGSEA. CDR3 length: 15 residues. The junction had 6 bases not matched to a gene; V was cut back by 5 bases and J by 0 bases.

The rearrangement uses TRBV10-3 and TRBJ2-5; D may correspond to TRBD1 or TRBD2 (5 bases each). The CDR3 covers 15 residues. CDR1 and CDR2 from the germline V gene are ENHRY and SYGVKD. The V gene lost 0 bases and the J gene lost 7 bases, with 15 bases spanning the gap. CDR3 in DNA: TGTGCCATCAGTGAGTCGGGAGAGTATAGGGGGACCCAGTACTTC. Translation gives CAISESGEYRGTQYF.

CDR3: CASSPQGNAKNIQYF. The CDR3 DNA reads as TGTGCCAGTAGCCCACAGGGGAATGCCAAAAACATTCAGTACTTC. This sequence joins TRBV19 and TRBJ2-4; TRBD1 matches 7 bases. This CDR3 is 15 amino acids long. V lost 6 bases and J lost 1; bases outside the gene matches: 6. Germline V gene sequence: CDR1 LNHDA, CDR2 SQIVND (reference sequence).

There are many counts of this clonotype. CDR3 sequence reads: CASSLQDRADTQYF. The CDR3 nucleotides read TGTGCCAGCAGTTTACAGGACAGAGCAGATACGCAGTATTTT. The chain links TRBV28 to TRBJ2-3; D might be TRBD1 (6 bases). Germline V gene sequence: CDR1 MDHEN, CDR2 SYDVKM. V shed 2 bases and J shed 4 bases, with 10 bases lying between them. The CDR3 consists of 14 residues.

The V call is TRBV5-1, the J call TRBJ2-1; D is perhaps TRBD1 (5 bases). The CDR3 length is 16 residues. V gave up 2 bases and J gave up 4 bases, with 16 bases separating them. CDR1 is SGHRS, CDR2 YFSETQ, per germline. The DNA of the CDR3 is TGCGCCAGCAGCTTTCGTCAAGGGGCAAGTTACAATGAGCAGTTCTTC. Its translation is CASSFRQGASYNEQFF. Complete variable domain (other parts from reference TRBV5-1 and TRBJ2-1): KAGVTQTPRYLIKTRGQQVTLSCSPISGHRSVSWYQQTPGQGLQFLFEYFSETQRNKGNFPGRFSGRQFSNSRSEMNVSTLELGDSALYLCASSFRQGASYNEQFFGPGTRLTVL.

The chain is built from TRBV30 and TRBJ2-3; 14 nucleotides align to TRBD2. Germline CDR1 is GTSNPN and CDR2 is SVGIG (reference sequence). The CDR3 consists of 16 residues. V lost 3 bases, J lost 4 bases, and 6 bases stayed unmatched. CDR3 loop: CAWRAGTSGSADTQYF. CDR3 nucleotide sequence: TGTGCCTGGAGAGCTGGGACTAGCGGGAGTGCAGATACGCAGTATTTT.

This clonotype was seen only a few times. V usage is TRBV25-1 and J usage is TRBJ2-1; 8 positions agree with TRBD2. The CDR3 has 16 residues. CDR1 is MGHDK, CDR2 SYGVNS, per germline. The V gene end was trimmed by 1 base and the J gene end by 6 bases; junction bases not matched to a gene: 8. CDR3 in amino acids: CASSESLAGLINEQFF. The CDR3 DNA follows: TGTGCCAGCAGTGAATCTCTAGCGGGCCTTATCAATGAGCAGTTCTTC.

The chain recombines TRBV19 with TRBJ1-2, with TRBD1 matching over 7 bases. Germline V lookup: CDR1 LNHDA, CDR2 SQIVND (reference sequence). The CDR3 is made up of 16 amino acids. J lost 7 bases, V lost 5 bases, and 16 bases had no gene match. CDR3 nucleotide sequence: TGTGCCAGTAGTTATACGTCCTCGCAGGGGGTCCTTGGCTACACCTTC. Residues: CASSYTSSQGVLGYTF.

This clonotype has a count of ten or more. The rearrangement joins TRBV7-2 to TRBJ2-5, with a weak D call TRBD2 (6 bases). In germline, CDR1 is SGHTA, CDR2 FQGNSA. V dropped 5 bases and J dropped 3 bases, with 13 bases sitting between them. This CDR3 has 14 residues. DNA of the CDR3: TGTGCCAGCAGCCTTAGCGGTCAGAAAGAGACCCAGTACTTC. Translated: CASSLSGQKETQYF.

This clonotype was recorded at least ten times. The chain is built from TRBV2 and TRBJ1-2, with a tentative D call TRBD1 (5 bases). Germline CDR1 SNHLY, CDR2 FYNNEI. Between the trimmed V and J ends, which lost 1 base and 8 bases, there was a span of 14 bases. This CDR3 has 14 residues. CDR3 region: CASSEVQGVGGYTF. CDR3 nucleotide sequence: TGTGCCAGCAGTGAAGTTCAGGGCGTGGGGGGCTACACCTTC.

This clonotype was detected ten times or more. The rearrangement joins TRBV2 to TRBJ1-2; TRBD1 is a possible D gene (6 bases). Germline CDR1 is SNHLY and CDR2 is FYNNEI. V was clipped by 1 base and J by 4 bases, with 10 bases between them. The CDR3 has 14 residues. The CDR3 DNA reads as TGTGCCAGCAGTGAAGGGGGACACCGCTATGGCTACACCTTC. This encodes CASSEGGHRYGYTF.

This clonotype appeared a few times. CDR3 protein: CASSYATGGDGYTF. The CDR3 DNA follows: TGTGCCAGCAGTTACGCGACAGGGGGCGATGGCTACACCTTC. The chain links TRBV6-2 or TRBV6-3 to TRBJ1-2; TRBD1 matches at 10 bases. The length of the CDR3 is 14 residues. The germline gives CDR1 MNHEY, CDR2 SVGEGT. V was clipped by 2 bases and J by 6 bases; unmatched bases: 3.

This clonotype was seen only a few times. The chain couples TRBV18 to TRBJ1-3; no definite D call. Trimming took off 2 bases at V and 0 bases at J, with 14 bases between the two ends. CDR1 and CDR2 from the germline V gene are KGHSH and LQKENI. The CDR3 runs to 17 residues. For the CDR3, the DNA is TGTGCCAGCTCACCAAGACGAGACGCCAGCTCTGGAAACACCATATATTTT. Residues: CASSPRRDASSGNTIYF.

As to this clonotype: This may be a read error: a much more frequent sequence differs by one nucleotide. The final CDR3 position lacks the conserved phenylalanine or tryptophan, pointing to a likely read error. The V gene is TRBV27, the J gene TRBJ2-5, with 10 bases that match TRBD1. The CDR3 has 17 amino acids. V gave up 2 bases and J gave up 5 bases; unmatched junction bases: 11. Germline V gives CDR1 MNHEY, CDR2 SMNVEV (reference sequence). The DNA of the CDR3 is TGTGCCAGCAGTTTAATGTCGGGACAGGGGAAGAGGGAGACCCAGTACCTC. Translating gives CASSLMSGQGKRETQYL.